A selection of T cell receptor beta chains follows, all from one sample in a study of blood T cells in healthy people across ages. TCRdb fed the 5' RACE reads into MiXCR, producing one record per CDR3 protein. The sample includes 600,000 to 1,000,000 distinct CDR3 sequences, 58% seen only once; the top ten take approximately 20%. Sequencing was performed on blood. These receptors originate from a young man in good health. The CDR3 runs from the conserved cysteine through the conserved F or W. D genes are given only for firm matches. Size values are once, few and many counts, or a class for expanded clones, and some rows have none.

CDR3 DNA: TGTGCCAGCAGCTTAGATTACCTCGTCCGTGTGCAGTACTTC
CDR3 protein: CASSLDYLVRVQYF
D gene: .
V gene: TRBV7-9
clone size: .
J gene: TRBJ2-7

CDR3 DNA: TGTGCCAGCAGCACCCAGAGCGGTGTCGGTGGAGATACGCAGTATTTT
CDR3 protein: CASSTQSGVGGDTQYF
D gene: .
V gene: TRBV7-2
clone size: .
J gene: TRBJ2-3

CDR3 DNA: TGCAGCGTTGAAGCCCACTCTCCTTTTCAGGGGCAGTTCTTC
CDR3 protein: CSVEAHSPFQGQFF
D gene: .
V gene: TRBV29-1
clone size: .
J gene: TRBJ2-1

CDR3 DNA: TGTGCCAGCAGCAGGTCGGGGGAAACTAATGAGCAGTTCTTC
CDR3 protein: CASSRSGETNEQFF
D gene: .
V gene: TRBV12-3/TRBV12-4
clone size: few
J gene: TRBJ2-1

CDR3 DNA: TGTGCCAGCAGTTACTCCCCGGTTACAGATACGCAGTATTTT
CDR3 protein: CASSYSPVTDTQYF
D gene: .
V gene: TRBV6-5
clone size: .
J gene: TRBJ2-3

CDR3 DNA: TGTGCCAGCAGCCAAAGCCAAGTGTCGGAGGGAAAGGGCTCTGGGGCCAACGTCCTGACTTTC
CDR3 protein: CASSQSQVSEGKGSGANVLTF
D gene: .
V gene: TRBV4-2
clone size: few
J gene: TRBJ2-6

CDR3 DNA: TGTGCCAGCAGCCCTAGGGCGGGGACAGGGCGGAGGTATAGCAATCAGCCCCAGCATTTT
CDR3 protein: CASSPRAGTGRRYSNQPQHF
D gene: TRBD1
V gene: TRBV7-4
clone size: .
J gene: TRBJ1-5

CDR3 DNA: TGTGCCAGCAGCAGATCAGGAACGAATTCACCCCTCCACTTT
CDR3 protein: CASSRSGTNSPLHF
D gene: .
V gene: TRBV7-2
clone size: .
J gene: TRBJ1-6

CDR3 DNA: .
CDR3 protein: CASSFLAGANYGYTF
D gene: .
V gene: TRBV12-3/TRBV12-4
clone size: .
J gene: TRBJ1-2

CDR3 DNA: TGTGCCAGCTCATCGGACAGGGACATTCAGTACTTC
CDR3 protein: CASSSDRDIQYF
D gene: TRBD1
V gene: TRBV18
clone size: .
J gene: TRBJ2-4

CDR3 DNA: TGTGCCAGCTCACCAGGGACAGGCGCGGGTGTGGAGCAGTACTTC
CDR3 protein: CASSPGTGAGVEQYF
D gene: TRBD1
V gene: TRBV18
clone size: few
J gene: TRBJ2-7

CDR3 DNA: TGTGCCATCAGTGCTATTGGGTATGGCTACACCTTC
CDR3 protein: CAISAIGYGYTF
D gene: .
V gene: TRBV10-3
clone size: .
J gene: TRBJ1-2

CDR3 DNA: TGTGCCAGCAGCCCGGGGACTAGCGGGGGCCACCAAGAGACCCAGTACTTC
CDR3 protein: CASSPGTSGGHQETQYF
D gene: TRBD2
V gene: TRBV5-4
clone size: .
J gene: TRBJ2-5

CDR3 DNA: TGTGCCAGCTCACCTGCTAACAGGGGGATGAACACTGAAGCTTTCTTT
CDR3 protein: CASSPANRGMNTEAFF
D gene: TRBD1
V gene: TRBV18
clone size: .
J gene: TRBJ1-1

CDR3 DNA: TGTGCCAGCAGTTACTCGGGTGCATGGGACAATGAGCAGTTCTTC
CDR3 protein: CASSYSGAWDNEQFF
D gene: .
V gene: TRBV6-5
clone size: .
J gene: TRBJ2-1

CDR3 DNA: TGCGCCAGCAGCCAAGAGGGGAAAAGGAATGAGCAGTTCTTC
CDR3 protein: CASSQEGKRNEQFF
D gene: .
V gene: TRBV4-1
clone size: once
J gene: TRBJ2-1

CDR3 DNA: TGTGCCATCAGAGACGGGGCTGAAGCTTTCTTT
CDR3 protein: CAIRDGAEAFF
D gene: .
V gene: TRBV10-3
clone size: .
J gene: TRBJ1-1

CDR3 DNA: TGCAGTGCTAGAGACGGAGTAAGGGCTAGCGGATACCGCGAGCAGTACTTC
CDR3 protein: CSARDGVRASGYREQYF
D gene: TRBD2
V gene: TRBV20-1
clone size: .
J gene: TRBJ2-7

CDR3 DNA: TGTGCCAGCAGCCAAGAGGGAGTCGAGGGCTACACCTTC
CDR3 protein: CASSQEGVEGYTF
D gene: .
V gene: TRBV4-2
clone size: few
J gene: TRBJ1-2

CDR3 DNA: TGCGCCAGCAGGGACAGTAACGAGCAGTACTTC
CDR3 protein: CASRDSNEQYF
D gene: .
V gene: TRBV5-1
clone size: .
J gene: TRBJ2-7

CDR3 DNA: TGTGCCAGCAGCGTAGACCCCTATGGCTACACCTTC
CDR3 protein: CASSVDPYGYTF
D gene: .
V gene: TRBV9
clone size: .
J gene: TRBJ1-2

CDR3 DNA: TGTGCCAGCAGTCTTTCACCCTATGCCAGGGATGGCACTGAAGCTTTCTTT
CDR3 protein: CASSLSPYARDGTEAFF
D gene: .
V gene: TRBV28
clone size: .
J gene: TRBJ1-1

CDR3 DNA: TGTGCCAGCAGTCTAAGACAGGGGGCCCCCGGGGAGCTGTTTTTT
CDR3 protein: CASSLRQGAPGELFF
D gene: TRBD1
V gene: TRBV27
clone size: .
J gene: TRBJ2-2

CDR3 DNA: TGTGCCAGCAGCCAGGGACTAGTTATTGAGCAGTTCTTC
CDR3 protein: CASSQGLVIEQFF
D gene: TRBD2
V gene: TRBV3-1
clone size: few
J gene: TRBJ2-1

CDR3 DNA: TGTGCCAGCTCACGCTACACCTTAAACAATGAGCGGTTCTTC
CDR3 protein: CASSRYTLNNERFF
D gene: .
V gene: TRBV18
clone size: .
J gene: TRBJ2-1

CDR3 DNA: TGTGCCAGCAGCTTCGGACTAGCGGGGAGCACAGATACGCAGTATTTT
CDR3 protein: CASSFGLAGSTDTQYF
D gene: TRBD2
V gene: TRBV9
clone size: many
J gene: TRBJ2-3

CDR3 DNA: TGCAGTGCTCTTGACCGGGACACGAGCACAGATACGCAGTATTTT
CDR3 protein: CSALDRDTSTDTQYF
D gene: .
V gene: TRBV20-1
clone size: few
J gene: TRBJ2-3

CDR3 DNA: TGCGCCAGCAGGGCGGACAGGGGGCGATTCGAGCAGTTCTTC
CDR3 protein: CASRADRGRFEQFF
D gene: TRBD1
V gene: TRBV5-1
clone size: .
J gene: TRBJ2-1

CDR3 DNA: TGCAGTGCTAGAGATACCATCGGGGGACATACGCAGTATTTT
CDR3 protein: CSARDTIGGHTQYF
D gene: .
V gene: TRBV20-1
clone size: .
J gene: TRBJ2-3

CDR3 DNA: TGCGCCAGCAGCTTGGACTTTTTGGAGCAGTACTTC
CDR3 protein: CASSLDFLEQYF
D gene: .
V gene: TRBV5-1
clone size: .
J gene: TRBJ2-4

CDR3 DNA: TGTGCCAGCAGTAATACCCGCTTAGCCTCTACGCAGTATTTT
CDR3 protein: CASSNTRLASTQYF
D gene: .
V gene: TRBV11-1
clone size: .
J gene: TRBJ2-3

CDR3 DNA: TGTGCCAGCAGCTTGTATTTAAGGGGGCCGGCGGCCGGGGAGCTGTTTTTT
CDR3 protein: CASSLYLRGPAAGELFF
D gene: TRBD1
V gene: TRBV5-6
clone size: .
J gene: TRBJ2-2

CDR3 DNA: TGTGCCAGCAGCTTAAGCAGGGCCTCATGGGACGGCTACACCTTC
CDR3 protein: CASSLSRASWDGYTF
D gene: .
V gene: TRBV7-9
clone size: .
J gene: TRBJ1-2